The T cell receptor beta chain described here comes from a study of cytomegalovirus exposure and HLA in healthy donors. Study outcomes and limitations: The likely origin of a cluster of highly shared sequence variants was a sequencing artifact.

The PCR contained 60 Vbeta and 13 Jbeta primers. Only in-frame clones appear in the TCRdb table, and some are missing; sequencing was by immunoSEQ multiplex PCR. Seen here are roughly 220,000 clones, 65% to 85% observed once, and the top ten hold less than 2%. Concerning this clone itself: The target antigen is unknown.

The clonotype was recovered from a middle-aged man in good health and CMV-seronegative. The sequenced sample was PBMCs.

The CDR3 loop reads CASSQGLSDEQYF. CDR3 sequence (DNA): TGTGCCAGCTCCCAAGGACTGTCCGACGAGCAGTACTTC. The rearrangement links TRBV18 to TRBJ2-7; TRBD2 might be the D (5 bases). The CDR3 has 13 residues. The germline V gene encodes CDR1 KGHSH and CDR2 LQKENI. The V and J ends lost 6 bases and 5 bases respectively, with 14 bases between them.